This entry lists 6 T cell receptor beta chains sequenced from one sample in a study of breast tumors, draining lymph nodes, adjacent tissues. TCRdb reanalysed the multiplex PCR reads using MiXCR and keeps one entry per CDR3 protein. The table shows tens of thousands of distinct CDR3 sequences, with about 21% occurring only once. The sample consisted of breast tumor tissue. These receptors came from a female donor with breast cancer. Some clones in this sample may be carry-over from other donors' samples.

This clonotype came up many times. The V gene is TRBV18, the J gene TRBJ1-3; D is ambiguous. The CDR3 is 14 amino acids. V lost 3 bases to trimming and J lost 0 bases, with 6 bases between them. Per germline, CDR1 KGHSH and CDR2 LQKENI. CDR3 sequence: CASSPVDSGNTIYF. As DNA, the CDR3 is TGTGCCAGCTCACCCGTAGACTCTGGAAACACCATATATTTT.

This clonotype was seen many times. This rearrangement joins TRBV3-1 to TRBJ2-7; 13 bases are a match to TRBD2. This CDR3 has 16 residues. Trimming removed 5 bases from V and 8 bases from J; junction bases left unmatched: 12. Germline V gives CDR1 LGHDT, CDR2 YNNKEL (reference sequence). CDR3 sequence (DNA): TGTGCCAGCAGCTCCGGGACTAGCGGGGCCCTCGGGAAGCAGTACTTC. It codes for CASSSGTSGALGKQYF.

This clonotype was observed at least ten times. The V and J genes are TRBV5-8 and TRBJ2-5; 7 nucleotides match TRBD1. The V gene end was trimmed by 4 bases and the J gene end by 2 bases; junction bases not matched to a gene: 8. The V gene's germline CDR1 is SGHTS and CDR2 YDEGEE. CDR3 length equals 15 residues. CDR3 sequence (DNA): TGTGCCAGCAGCCTTCCCGGGACAGTACAAGAGACCCAGTACTTC. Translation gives CASSLPGTVQETQYF.

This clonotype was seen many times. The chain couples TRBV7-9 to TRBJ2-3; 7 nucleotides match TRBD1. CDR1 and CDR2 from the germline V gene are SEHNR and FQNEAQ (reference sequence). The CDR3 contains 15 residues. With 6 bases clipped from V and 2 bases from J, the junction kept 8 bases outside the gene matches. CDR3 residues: CASSPRGPTTDTQYF. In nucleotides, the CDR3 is TGTGCCAGCAGTCCAAGGGGGCCAACCACAGATACGCAGTATTTT.

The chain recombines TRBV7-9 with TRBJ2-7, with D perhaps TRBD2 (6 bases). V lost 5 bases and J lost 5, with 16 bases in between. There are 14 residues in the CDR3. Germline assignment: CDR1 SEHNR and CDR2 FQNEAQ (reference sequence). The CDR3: CASSPTMSGDEQYF. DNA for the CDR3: TGTGCCAGCAGCCCGACTATGTCGGGAGACGAGCAGTACTTC.

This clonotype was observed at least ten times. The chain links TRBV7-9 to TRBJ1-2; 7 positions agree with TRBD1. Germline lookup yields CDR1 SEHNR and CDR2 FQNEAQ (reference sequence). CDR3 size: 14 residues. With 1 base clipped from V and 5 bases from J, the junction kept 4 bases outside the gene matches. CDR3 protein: CASSLEAGGYGYTF. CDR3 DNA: TGTGCCAGCAGCTTAGAGGCAGGGGGGTATGGCTACACCTTC.